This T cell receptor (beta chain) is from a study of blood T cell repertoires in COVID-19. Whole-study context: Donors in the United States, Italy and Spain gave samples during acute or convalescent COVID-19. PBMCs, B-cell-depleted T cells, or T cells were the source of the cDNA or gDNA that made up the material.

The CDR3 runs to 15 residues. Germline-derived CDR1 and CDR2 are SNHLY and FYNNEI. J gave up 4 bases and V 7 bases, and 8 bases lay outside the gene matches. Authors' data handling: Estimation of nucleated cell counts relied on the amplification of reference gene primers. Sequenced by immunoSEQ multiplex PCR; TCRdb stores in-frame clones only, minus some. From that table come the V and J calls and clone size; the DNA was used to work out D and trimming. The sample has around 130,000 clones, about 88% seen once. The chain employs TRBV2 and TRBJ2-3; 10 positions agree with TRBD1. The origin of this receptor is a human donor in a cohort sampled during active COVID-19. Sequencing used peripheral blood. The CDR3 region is CASKTDRGRADTQYF. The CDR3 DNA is TGTGCCAGCAAAACCGACAGGGGGCGAGCAGATACGCAGTATTTT.